This T cell receptor beta chain emerged from a study of response to subunit inactivated influenza vaccine (dated by TCRdb to 2016 to 2019). Notes on the research overall: Deep quantitative profiling of the T cell receptor repertoire was used in the study to follow responses to a trivalent subunit inactivated influenza vaccine.

Spanning cysteine to phenylalanine, the CDR3 consists of 14 amino acids. Only CDR3 DNA remains: 42 bases, in frame from the first base. CDR1 and CDR2, looked up from the germline V gene, are KGHDR and SFDVKD. Unmatched junction bases come to 4, with V trimmed by 4 bases and J by 4 bases. Remarks on this clonotype: This receptor's antigen is unknown. The record has no base qualities; no much larger clone is one base away.

Libraries were constructed by RT-PCR. The run used an Illumina HiSeq 2500. Through fastp at Q25 and MiXCR, TCRdb rebuilt clones from the public reads, retaining in-frame beta chains. Entries that share a CDR3 protein sequence are merged under the most common genes and DNA. The sample table lists just under 550,000 distinct CDR3 sequences, roughly 25% of them with a count of one. The ten top clones hold about 2.8% of the sample. Study-wide findings and limitations: According to the authors, only a limited number of new T cells may be recruited by each seasonal influenza vaccination.

These same data were also listed under a study on T cells expressing NK-cell markers. As described in the second report: TCR beta cDNA libraries were made by 5'RACE template switching that added a universal primer site and unique molecular identifiers. In sorted CD3+CD56+NKG2C+, CD3+CD56+NKG2C- and CD3+CD56-NKG2C+ T-cell subsets from 8 or 9 donors, TCR beta-chain repertoires were profiled. Of the eight sequenced donors, seven were found to be HCMV-seropositive and one was found to be HCMV-seronegative. To restrict sorting to alphabetaTCR-expressing T cells, an anti-gammadeltaTCR antibody was added in several experiments. For about 6 donors, the dominant CD3+CD56+NKG2C+ clonotypes were among the top 10 CD8+ clonotypes and accounted for about 1.0-7.0% of CD8+ T cells. Those dominant clonotypes were again the most abundant among CD3+CD56-NKG2C+ cells in several donors, at about 28.3-65%. It remained unclear whether the expanded NKG2C-expressing T cell clones were specific for HCMV antigens. All eight donors whose samples were sequenced were randomly selected healthy volunteers, three of them men and five women. A commercial ELISA kit detecting HCMV-specific IgG in serum was used to determine HCMV serostatus. Peripheral blood mononuclear cells were isolated from blood by Ficoll density gradient centrifugation. Using Miltenyi isolation kits, CD4+ and CD8+ T cells were isolated from PBMC through magnetic immunoseparation. Synthesis of cDNA was primed from the TCR beta constant segment and was followed by two consecutive PCR amplification steps. Sequencing of the libraries produced 2 x 150 bp reads on Illumina HiSeq 2000/2500, MiSeq or NextSeq. Reads were demultiplexed and grouped by UMI with MIGEC, and clonotypes were assembled and quantified with MiTCR. To remove erroneous sequences, TCR cDNA sequences were retained only when supported by two or more reads. Downstream repertoire analysis used the tcR package, and clonotypes were matched across fractions by CDR3 nucleotide sequence plus V segment. VDJmatch was used to annotate antigen specificity against VDJdb, with one amino acid substitution in CDR3 permitted.

The TCR was taken from a man aged 50 to 59 who received an inactivated influenza vaccine. Donor details come from another sample of the same person, matched by shared clones. Recombination linked TRBV24-1 to TRBJ2-3, with 7 bases aligning to TRBD1. Sequences were derived from CD4+ T cells sorted from PBMCs, sampled roughly 12 days after vaccination. The CDR3 here reads CATSDRTGADTQYF. The nucleotide sequence reads as follows: TGTGCCACCAGTGACCGCACAGGGGCAGATACGCAGTATTTT.